This T cell receptor beta chain appears in the sequencing data of a study of blood T cell repertoires in COVID-19. Authors' processing steps: Amplification from reference gene primers served as the basis for estimated nucleated cell counts. Assay used: immunoSEQ multiplex PCR; TCRdb lists only in-frame clones, some missing. The V and J calls and clone size come from that table; D and trimming were worked out from the DNA. The data contain a few hundred thousand clones, around 87% of them singletons. Germline V CDR1 and CDR2: KGHDR, SFDVKD. V lost 5 bases and J lost 2; bases outside the gene matches: 15. CDR3 size: 18 residues.

The sequence derives from a woman in her fifties or sixties with acute or convalescent COVID-19. Sequencing input: peripheral blood. The chain has TRBV24-1 and TRBJ2-7; 9 bases map to TRBD1. The CDR3, as DNA: TGTGCCACCAGTGTCACAACAAACAGGGGGCGATTTACCTACGAGCAGTACTTC. Its translation: CATSVTTNRGRFTYEQYF.